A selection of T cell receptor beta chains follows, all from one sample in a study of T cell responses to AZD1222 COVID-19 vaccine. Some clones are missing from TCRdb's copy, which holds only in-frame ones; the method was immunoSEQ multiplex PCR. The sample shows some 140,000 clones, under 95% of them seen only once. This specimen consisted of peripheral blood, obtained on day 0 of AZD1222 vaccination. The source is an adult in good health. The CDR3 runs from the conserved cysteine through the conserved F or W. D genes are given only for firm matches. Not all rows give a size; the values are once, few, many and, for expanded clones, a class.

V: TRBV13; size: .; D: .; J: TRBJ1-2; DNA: TGTGCCAGCAGCTTACGGACGGGGCTTAACTATGGCTACACCTTC; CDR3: CASSLRTGLNYGYTF
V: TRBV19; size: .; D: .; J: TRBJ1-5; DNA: TGTGCCAGTACTACCACAGGATTCAATCAGCCCCAGCATTTT; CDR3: CASTTTGFNQPQHF
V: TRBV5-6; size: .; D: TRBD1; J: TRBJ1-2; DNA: TGTGCCAGCAGTCGTTACCTACCGGACAGGGAATATGGCTACACCTTC; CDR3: CASSRYLPDREYGYTF
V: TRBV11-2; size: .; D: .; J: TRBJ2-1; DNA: TGTGCCAGCAGCTTTGCAGGGTCATACAATGAGCAGTTCTTC; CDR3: CASSFAGSYNEQFF
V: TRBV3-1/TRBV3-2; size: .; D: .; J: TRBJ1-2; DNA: TGTGCCAGCAGGAAAAGGGGAGGGGAGGGTAACTATGGCTACACCTTC; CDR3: CASRKRGGEGNYGYTF
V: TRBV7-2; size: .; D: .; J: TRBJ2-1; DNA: TGTGCCAGCAGCTCCAAATACGGGAGCTCCTACAATGAGCAGTTCTTC; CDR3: CASSSKYGSSYNEQFF
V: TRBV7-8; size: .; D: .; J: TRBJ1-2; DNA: TGTGCCAGCAGCTTAGGCCGCGCGGAATATGGCTACACCTTC; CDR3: CASSLGRAEYGYTF
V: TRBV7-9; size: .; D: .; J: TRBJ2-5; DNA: TGTGCCAGCAGCTTCACAGGGTCTGAAGAGACCCAGTACTTC; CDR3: CASSFTGSEETQYF
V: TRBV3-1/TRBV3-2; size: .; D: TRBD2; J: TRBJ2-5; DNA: TGTGCCAGCAGCCCCGGACTAGCTTGGGAGACCCAGTACTTC; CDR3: CASSPGLAWETQYF
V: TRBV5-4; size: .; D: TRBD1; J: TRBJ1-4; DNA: TGTGCCAGCAGCTTGGGGGGCAGGGGGGATGAAAAACTGTTTTTT; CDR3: CASSLGGRGDEKLFF
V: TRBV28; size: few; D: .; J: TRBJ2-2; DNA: TGTGCCAGCAGTTACACCGGGGAGCTGTTTTTT; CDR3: CASSYTGELFF
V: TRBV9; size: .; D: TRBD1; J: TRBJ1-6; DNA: TGTGCCAGCAGCCCGGGACAGGGGGGTTCACCCCTCCACTTT; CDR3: CASSPGQGGSPLHF
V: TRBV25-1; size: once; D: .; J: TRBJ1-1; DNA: TGTGCCAGCAGTGAACAGGGGAAGAACACTGAAGCTTTCTTT; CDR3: CASSEQGKNTEAFF
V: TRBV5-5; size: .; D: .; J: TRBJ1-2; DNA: TGTGCCAGCACTCTGATAGGCCTTGGCTATGGCTACACCTTC; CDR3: CASTLIGLGYGYTF
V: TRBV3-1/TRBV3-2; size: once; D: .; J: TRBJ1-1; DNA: TGTGCCAGCAGCCAAGAAACCCAGGGCACTGAAGCTTTCTTT; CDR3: CASSQETQGTEAFF
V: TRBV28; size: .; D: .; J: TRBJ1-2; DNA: TGTGCCAGCAGTTCCTCCGGGACTGCCCTCTATGGCTACACCTTC; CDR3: CASSSSGTALYGYTF
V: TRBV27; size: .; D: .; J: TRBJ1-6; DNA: TGTGCCAGCAGTTTAATCGGATCACCCCTCCACTTT; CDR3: CASSLIGSPLHF
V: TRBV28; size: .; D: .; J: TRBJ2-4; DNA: TGTGCCAGCAGTTTAAGGGGAGCCAAAAACATTCAGTACTTC; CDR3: CASSLRGAKNIQYF
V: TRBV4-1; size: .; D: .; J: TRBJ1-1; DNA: TGCGCCAGCAGCCAAATGGCAGGAATGAACACTGAAGCTTTCTTT; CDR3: CASSQMAGMNTEAFF
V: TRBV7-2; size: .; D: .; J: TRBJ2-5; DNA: TGTGCCAGCAGCCCCACCCGAAGACCCCAAGAGACCCAGTACTTC; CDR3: CASSPTRRPQETQYF
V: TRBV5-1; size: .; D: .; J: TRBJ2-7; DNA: TGCGCCAGCAGCGGGGGGCCTTCCTACGAGCAGTACTTC; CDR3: CASSGGPSYEQYF
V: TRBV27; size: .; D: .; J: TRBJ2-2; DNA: TGTGCCAGCAGATCGGTCAGAGTGCTCACCGGGGAGCTGTTTTTT; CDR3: CASRSVRVLTGELFF
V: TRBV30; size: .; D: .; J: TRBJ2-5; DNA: TGTGCCTGGAGTCAAAATCGGGGGCCCTACTTC; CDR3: CAWSQNRGPYF